A single sample gave rise to the 25 T cell receptor beta chains below, sequenced in a study of human T cells and chemical hapten exposure (dated by TCRdb to the early 2020s). This sample's time point label indicates: pre-sensitization, week 0. This specimen's treatment or condition label, per the study, means: therapeutic diphenylcyclopropenone sensitization with weekly scalp DPC. Unfractionated whole blood was collected in Tempus Blood RNA tubes, and total RNA was extracted from that blood. Receptors were amplified or captured by RACE. Sequencing relied on a NextSeq 500. TCRdb itself trimmed the public reads at Q25 with fastp, ran MiXCR and retained productive beta chains. When rows share a CDR3 protein, they turn into one entry using the most common DNA and genes. For this sample the table gives some 57,000 distinct CDR3 sequences, of which approximately 9.7% were detected only once. Clones ranked in the top ten supply 8.5% to 10% of the sample.

The sequences come from whole blood, collected in connection with sensitization to the hapten diphenylcyclopropenone (DPC). The receptors here all came from a woman in her twenties or thirties with alopecia areata. Some clones in this sample may be carry-over from other donors' samples.

The gene calls are TRBV29-1 and TRBJ2-4; TRBD1 matches 8 bases. The V segment lost 3 bases and the J segment 9 bases; nucleotides outside the gene matches: 4. The CDR3 has 12 amino acids. Germline V gene data show CDR1 as SQVTM and CDR2 as ANQGSEA. The CDR3 here is CSVDRGQGIQYF. The CDR3 DNA reads as TGCAGCGTTGACAGGGGGCAGGGCATTCAGTACTTC. The entire variable domain, with the rest obtained from reference TRBV29-1 and TRBJ2-4, is as follows: SAVISQKPSRDICQRGTSLTIQCQVDSQVTMMFWYRQQPGQSLTLIATANQGSEATYESGFVIDKFPISRPNLTFSTLTVSNMSPEDSSIYLCSVDRGQGIQYFGAGTRLSVL.

CDR3: CAISLGLASTDTQYF. The CDR3 DNA reads TGTGCCATCAGCCTTGGACTAGCGAGCACAGATACGCAGTATTTT. The V gene is TRBV10-3, the J gene TRBJ2-3; 9 bases are shared with TRBD2. Trimming took 6 bases from V and 0 from J; bases not matched to a gene: 4. Germline values: CDR1 ENHRY, CDR2 SYGVKD. The CDR3 sequence is 15 residues long.

This clonotype has just a few counts. The V and J genes are TRBV20-1 and TRBJ2-1, with 9 bases matching TRBD2. Germline V gene data show CDR1 as DFQATT and CDR2 as SNEGSKA (reference sequence). This CDR3 is 15 amino acids long. After removal of 4 bases from V and 9 bases from J, the junction contained 13 bases not matched to a gene. CDR3 DNA sequence: TGCAGTGCTACGTTTGTATCTAGCGGGGCGGGTGAGCAGTTCTTC. Its translation is CSATFVSSGAGEQFF.

The chain carries TRBV29-1 and TRBJ1-1; D is undetermined. There are 13 residues in the CDR3. V was cut by 7 bases and J by 0 bases, with 12 bases left in between. Germline loops: CDR1 SQVTM, CDR2 ANQGSEA. Here the CDR3 reads CSGRGILNTEAFF. Written as DNA, the CDR3 is TGCAGCGGCCGAGGGATCCTGAACACTGAAGCTTTCTTT.

The rearrangement uses TRBV6-2 or TRBV6-3 and TRBJ2-7, with 8 nucleotides matching TRBD2. Unmatched junction bases numbered 9, after V lost 6 bases and J lost 2 bases. This CDR3 comprises 15 residues. Per the germline V gene, CDR1 is MNHEY and CDR2 is SVGEGT. The CDR3 reads CASRPSGGITYEQYF. For the CDR3, the DNA is TGTGCCAGCAGACCCAGCGGGGGCATTACCTACGAGCAGTACTTC.

There are a few counts of this clonotype. The V call is TRBV12-3 or TRBV12-4, the J call TRBJ1-1; the D is unclear. This CDR3 has 12 amino acids. Trimming removed 6 bases from V and 12 bases from J, with 17 bases in between. In DNA form, the CDR3 reads TGTGCCAGCAGCCTACGCGGCGAACGAACTTTCTTT. Translating gives CASSLRGERTFF.

This clonotype was detected only a few times. Here the CDR3 DNA reads TGTGCCAGCAGCCCTAGCGGGGGCTACGGCACAGATACGCAGTATTTT. Its protein is CASSPSGGYGTDTQYF. The rearrangement joins TRBV7-2 to TRBJ2-3, with 10 bases fitting TRBD2. With V trimmed by 5 bases and J by 1 base, 6 bases remained unmatched. CDR1 is SGHTA and CDR2 is FQGNSA in the germline V gene. This CDR3 is built from 16 residues.

V gene TRBV4-3 combines with J gene TRBJ2-6; no clear D gene. The CDR3 runs 16 residues. The V and J ends lost 0 bases and 0 bases respectively, with 6 bases between them. CDR1 and CDR2 (germline): LGHNA, YSLEER. CDR3 region: CASSQEVSSGANVLTF. As DNA, the CDR3 is TGCGCCAGCAGCCAAGAAGTTTCCTCTGGGGCCAACGTCCTGACTTTC.

The chain has TRBV20-1 and TRBJ1-5; 7 bases are shared with TRBD1. The germline V gene has CDR1 DFQATT and CDR2 SNEGSKA (reference sequence). Trimming took 4 bases from V and 10 from J; bases not matched to a gene: 13. The CDR3 runs to 14 residues. The CDR3 loop reads CSAKNTGDPYPQHF. Written as DNA, the CDR3 is TGCAGTGCTAAGAATACAGGGGACCCCTACCCCCAGCATTTT.

This clonotype was seen only a few times. The CDR3 region is CASSFPGGSGANVLTF. The CDR3 DNA reads TGTGCCAGCAGCTTCCCAGGGGGCTCTGGGGCCAACGTCCTGACTTTC. V usage is TRBV7-8 and J usage is TRBJ2-6; 7 nucleotides match TRBD1. V lost 3 bases, J lost 0 bases, and 2 bases stayed unmatched. The germline gives CDR1 SGHVS, CDR2 FQNEAQ. This CDR3 has 16 residues.

The table lists this clonotype with many counts. The chain recombines TRBV20-1 with TRBJ2-2, with TRBD2 as a possible D gene (5 bases). V lost 5 bases and J 5 bases, leaving 12 bases between the germline ends. CDR1 is DFQATT, CDR2 SNEGSKA, per germline (reference sequence). The CDR3 consists of 13 residues. The DNA for the CDR3 is TGCAGTGCTGACGGGCGGAGGACCGGGGAGCTGTTTTTT. Its translation is CSADGRRTGELFF.

A remark on this clonotype: The germline gene is not matched at one end of the junction; a read error may be the cause. V is TRBV18 and J is TRBJ1-5; 8 bases fit TRBD1. Germline-derived CDR1 and CDR2 are KGHSH and LQKENI. This CDR3 is built from 15 residues. The CDR3 here is CASSPQGDGNQPQHF. In nucleotides, the CDR3 is TGTGCCAGCTCGCCACAGGGGGACGGCAATCAGCCCCAGCATTTT.

This clonotype has more than one count but fewer than ten. This chain uses TRBV7-9 with TRBJ1-6; tentative D call: TRBD1 (5 bases). The V gene's germline CDR1 is SEHNR and CDR2 FQNEAQ (reference sequence). This CDR3 is built from 15 residues. V gave up 3 bases and J gave up 6 bases, with 12 bases separating them. The CDR3 DNA reads as TGTGCCAGCAGCTTTATAGGGGAGGGTAATTCACCCCTCCACTTT. The encoded protein is CASSFIGEGNSPLHF.

V usage is TRBV3-1 and J usage is TRBJ1-5, with TRBD1 as a possible D gene (5 bases). V gave up 2 bases and J gave up 5 bases, with 7 bases separating them. The V gene's germline CDR1 is LGHDT and CDR2 YNNKEL (reference sequence). CDR3 length: 13 residues. CDR3: CASSQLTDQPQHF. DNA for the CDR3: TGTGCCAGCAGCCAACTGACAGATCAGCCCCAGCATTTT.

The sample holds many counts of this clonotype. The rearrangement joins TRBV11-2 to TRBJ1-1; D call uncertain. V was cut by 3 bases and J by 3 bases, with 8 bases left in between. This CDR3 has 13 residues. Germline values: CDR1 SGHAT, CDR2 FQNNGV. The CDR3 region is CASSLSSYTEAFF. DNA for the CDR3: TGTGCCAGCAGCTTGAGCAGTTACACTGAAGCTTTCTTT.

This clonotype was recorded a few times. The CDR3 here is CATSREPTGGREKLFF. For the CDR3, the DNA is TGTGCCACCAGCAGGGAACCAACAGGGGGGCGTGAAAAACTGTTTTTT. The gene calls are TRBV15 and TRBJ1-4, with 8 positions matching TRBD1. CDR3 length: 16 residues. Trimming cost V 3 bases and J 7 bases; bases outside gene matches: 10. CDR1 is LNHNV and CDR2 is YYDKDF in the germline V gene (reference sequence).

The chain employs TRBV27 and TRBJ2-3; weak D call: TRBD1 (6 bases). With 5 bases removed from V and 2 bases from J, the gap between germline ends came to 11 bases. Germline CDR1 reads MNHEY; CDR2 reads SMNVEV (reference sequence). The CDR3 contains 14 residues. CDR3 coding DNA: TGTGCCAGCAGTAGACAGGTCCCCACAGATACGCAGTATTTT. This encodes CASSRQVPTDTQYF.

This clonotype was observed many times. V and J are TRBV11-2 and TRBJ1-5; perhaps TRBD1 as D (5 bases). Germline V gene data show CDR1 as SGHAT and CDR2 as FQNNGV. The ends were cut back, 1 base at V and 4 bases at J, with 14 bases in the middle. There are 16 residues in the CDR3. CDR3 sequence (DNA): TGTGCCAGCAGCTTAGGTCGCAGGGAAAAGAATCAGCCCCAGCATTTT. This translates into CASSLGRREKNQPQHF.

This clonotype was counted between two and nine times. The J gene is TRBJ2-6, the V gene TRBV11-2; 11 bases match TRBD1. The CDR3 runs 19 residues. V shed 4 bases and J 2 bases; nucleotides not matched to a gene: 10. Looked up from germline, CDR1 is SGHAT and CDR2 is FQNNGV. The CDR3 protein is CASSSRGGQGAPGANVLTF. The DNA for the CDR3 is TGTGCCAGCAGCTCGAGGGGTGGACAGGGGGCGCCTGGGGCCAACGTCCTGACTTTC.

The V and J genes are TRBV20-1 and TRBJ2-5; perhaps TRBD1 as D (5 bases). Between the trimmed V and J ends, which lost 6 bases and 4 bases, there was a span of 12 bases. Looked up from germline, CDR1 is DFQATT and CDR2 is SNEGSKA (reference sequence). This CDR3 contains 12 residues. The CDR3 here is CSASQGGETQYF. The CDR3 DNA reads as TGCAGTGCATCTCAGGGTGGAGAGACCCAGTACTTC.

The chain recombines TRBV7-6 with TRBJ2-3, with D perhaps TRBD1 (6 bases). Germline V lookup: CDR1 SGHVS, CDR2 FNYEAQ. The CDR3 covers 17 residues. V lost 1 base, J lost 5 bases, and 19 bases lay in between. The CDR3 coding sequence is TGTGCCAGCAGCTTAGTTATCAGGGGAGCGGCGGGAGATACGCAGTATTTT. As protein: CASSLVIRGAAGDTQYF.

This clonotype has more than one count but fewer than ten. V and J are TRBV6-2 or TRBV6-3 and TRBJ1-5; D not certain. Germline-derived CDR1 and CDR2 are MNHEY and SVGEGT. The CDR3 runs to 13 residues. V was trimmed by 2 bases and J by 7 bases, leaving 9 bases between them. Here the CDR3 DNA reads TGTGCCAGCAGTTACCGGGATAGGCAGCCCCAGCATTTT. Residues: CASSYRDRQPQHF.

The chain employs TRBV20-1 and TRBJ2-3, with 7 nucleotides matching TRBD1. The V segment lost 5 bases and the J segment 2 bases; nucleotides outside the gene matches: 10. CDR3 size: 15 residues. Germline V CDR1 and CDR2: DFQATT, SNEGSKA (reference sequence). This chain's CDR3 is CSALRPGQHTDTQYF. The CDR3 nucleotides read TGCAGTGCTCTCCGGCCGGGACAGCACACAGATACGCAGTATTTT.

The J gene is TRBJ2-5, the V gene TRBV7-3; TRBD2 matches 10 bases. Germline-derived CDR1 and CDR2 are SGHTA and FQGTGA. Germline trimming cut 5 bases from V and 5 bases from J; bases unmatched to any gene: 8. The CDR3 sequence is 15 residues long. The CDR3 spells CASSPERGGVETQYF. The CDR3 DNA follows: TGTGCCAGCAGCCCCGAGCGGGGGGGCGTGGAGACCCAGTACTTC. Supplemented by reference TRBV7-3 and TRBJ2-5, the full variable domain reads GAGVSQTPSNKVTEKGKYVELRCDPISGHTALYWYRQSLGQGPEFLIYFQGTGAADDSGLPNDRFFAVRPEGSVSTLKIQRTERGDSAVYLCASSPERGGVETQYFGPGTRLLVL.

This clonotype was detected many times. This sequence joins TRBV7-2 and TRBJ1-1; 7 bases align to TRBD1. This CDR3 has 14 residues. With 5 bases clipped from V and 5 bases from J, the junction kept 8 bases outside the gene matches. CDR1 is SGHTA, CDR2 FQGNSA, per germline. The CDR3 nucleotides read TGTGCCAGCAGCCCACAGGGGCGAAGAACTGAAGCTTTCTTT. Translated, it gives CASSPQGRRTEAFF.